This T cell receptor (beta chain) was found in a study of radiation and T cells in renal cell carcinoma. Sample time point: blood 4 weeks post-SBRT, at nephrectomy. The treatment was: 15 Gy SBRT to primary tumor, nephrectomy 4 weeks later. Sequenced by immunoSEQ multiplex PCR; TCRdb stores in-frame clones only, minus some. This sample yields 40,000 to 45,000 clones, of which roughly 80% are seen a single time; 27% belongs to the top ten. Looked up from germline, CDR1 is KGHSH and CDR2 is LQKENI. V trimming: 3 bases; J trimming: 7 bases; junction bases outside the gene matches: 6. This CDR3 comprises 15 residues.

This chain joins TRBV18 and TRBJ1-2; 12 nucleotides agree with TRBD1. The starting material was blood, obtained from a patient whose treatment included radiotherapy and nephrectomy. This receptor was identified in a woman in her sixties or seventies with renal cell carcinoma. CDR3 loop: CASSPGTGGFLGYTF. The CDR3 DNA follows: TGTGCCAGCTCACCCGGGACAGGGGGCTTTCTTGGCTACACCTTC. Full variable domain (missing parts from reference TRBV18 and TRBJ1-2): NAGVMQNPRHLVRRRGQEARLRCSPMKGHSHVYWYRQLPEEGLKFMVYLQKENIIDESGMPKERFSAEFPKEGPSILRIQQVVRGDSAAYFCASSPGTGGFLGYTFGSGTRLTVV.